This T cell receptor beta chain was sequenced in a study of cytomegalovirus exposure and HLA in healthy donors. For the study at large: Earlier, 90 million to 140 million unique TCR beta sequences were recovered from approximately 200 million T cells by an analysis.

Study-level points and caveats: A later analysis showed HLA-associated TCR beta chains outstripping equally common others in clonal expansion. In an earlier analysis, in some 500 donors, most V segments appeared productive either ~87% or ~30% of the time.

Researchers ran the PCR with 60 Vbeta and 13 Jbeta primers. The data were produced by immunoSEQ multiplex PCR, yet TCRdb's version contains in-frame clones alone and is incomplete. The top ten clones hold over 2% of a sample with about 150,000 clones, approximately 80% of them seen once. Likely unrecorded immune exposures existed in these nominally healthy donors. Points on this clone: Its antigen is unknown.

What was sequenced was PBMCs. The sequence was obtained from a man aged 25-40 years in good health and CMV-seronegative.

CDR3 protein: CASRLRRGWINEQFF. Written as DNA, the CDR3 is TGTGCCAGCAGGCTCCGTAGGGGATGGATCAATGAGCAGTTCTTC. V and J are TRBV28 and TRBJ2-1; D might be TRBD1 (5 bases). The CDR3 has 15 amino acids. Germline CDR1 is MDHEN and CDR2 is SYDVKM. Trimming cost V 6 bases and J 6 bases, with 18 bases left between them.